Shown below are 15 T cell receptor beta chains from a single sample sequenced in a study of cytotoxic CD8 clonotypes in ibrutinib-treated CLL. Libraries were prepared by immunoSEQ multiplex PCR; TCRdb keeps only in-frame clonotypes and omits some of them. The data show 40,000 to 60,000 clones, 53% seen once. Sequencing used PBMCs, obtained after 12 months of ibrutinib treatment. The receptors stem from a human donor with chronic lymphocytic leukemia.

The rearrangement joins TRBV5-8 to TRBJ2-3; 7 positions match TRBD2. V lost 7 bases, J lost 3 bases, and 5 bases stayed unmatched. The CDR3 covers 13 residues. Germline CDR1 SGHTS, CDR2 YDEGEE. CDR3 nucleotides: TGTGCCAGCCTGCAGCGGGGTACAGATACGCAGTATTTT. This translates into CASLQRGTDTQYF.

The chain has TRBV6-1 and TRBJ1-3, with D tentatively TRBD1 (5 bases). Germline CDR1 MNHNS, CDR2 SASEGT. The CDR3 is made up of 15 amino acids. V was clipped by 5 bases and J by 0 bases, with 11 bases between them. The CDR3 DNA is TGTGCCAGCAGTTCGGGACGCTTCTCTGGAAACACCATATATTTT. The encoded protein is CASSSGRFSGNTIYF.

The genes are TRBV2 and TRBJ2-7, with D uncertain. V was clipped by 2 bases and J by 6 bases, with 8 bases between them. The CDR3 sequence is 12 residues long. Germline-derived CDR1 and CDR2 are SNHLY and FYNNEI. The CDR3 sequence is CASSEQRAEQYF. Written as DNA, the CDR3 is TGTGCCAGCAGTGAACAGCGAGCCGAGCAGTACTTC.

The chain carries TRBV30 and TRBJ2-7, with 12 bases identical to TRBD2. Germline V CDR1 and CDR2: GTSNPN, SVGIG (reference sequence). The length of the CDR3 is 14 residues. With V trimmed by 5 bases and J by 2 bases, 4 bases remained unmatched. CDR3: CAWALAGGTYEQYF. In DNA form, the CDR3 reads TGTGCCTGGGCACTAGCGGGAGGAACCTACGAGCAGTACTTC.

V is TRBV7-3 and J is TRBJ2-1, with 8 bases matching TRBD2. CDR3 size: 15 residues. V shed 5 bases and J 3 bases; nucleotides not matched to a gene: 6. The germline V gene has CDR1 SGHTA and CDR2 FQGTGA. CDR3 in amino acids: CASSQRTSLYNEQFF. The CDR3 bases are TGTGCCAGCAGCCAGAGGACTAGCCTCTACAATGAGCAGTTCTTC.

Here the CDR3 reads CASSLTTGGEQPQHF. DNA of the CDR3: TGTGCCAGCAGCTTAACGACAGGGGGTGAGCAGCCCCAGCATTTT. The genes are TRBV7-9 and TRBJ1-5; 9 positions agree with TRBD1. The V gene end was trimmed by 2 bases and the J gene end by 7 bases; junction bases not matched to a gene: 6. CDR1 and CDR2 (germline): SEHNR, FQNEAQ (reference sequence). The length of the CDR3 is 15 residues.

The chain links TRBV11-2 to TRBJ2-1, with 9 bases lining up with TRBD1. CDR1 SGHAT and CDR2 FQNNGV come from the germline V gene. The junction had 6 bases not matched to a gene; V was cut back by 5 bases and J by 4 bases. The CDR3 loop spans 15 amino acids. CDR3 DNA sequence: TGTGCCAGCAGCAGCGGGACAGGGAGATACAATGAGCAGTTCTTC. Residues: CASSSGTGRYNEQFF.

This clone is a singleton in its sample. This likely reflects a read error, since a far larger clone is one base away. The same CDR3 is also encoded by other DNA sequences in this sample. The CDR3 sequence: CASSLGQSYGYTF. CDR3 sequence (DNA): TGCGCCAGCAGCTTGGGACAGAGCTATGGCTACACCTTC. The gene calls are TRBV5-1 and TRBJ1-2; possible D gene TRBD1, 5 bases. With 0 bases removed from V and 4 bases from J, the gap between germline ends came to 7 bases. Germline assignment: CDR1 SGHRS and CDR2 YFSETQ. The CDR3 sequence is 13 residues long.

The table lists this clone with a few counts. V and J are TRBV18 and TRBJ2-7, with no clear D. The CDR3 extends over 12 amino acids. V shed 2 bases and J shed 5 bases, with 7 bases lying between them. Germline values: CDR1 KGHSH, CDR2 LQKENI. CDR3 sequence reads: CASSPDINEQYF. CDR3 sequence (DNA): TGTGCCAGCTCACCAGACATCAACGAGCAGTACTTC.

J is TRBJ1-4 and V is TRBV29-1; a weak D match, TRBD1 (5 bases). V lost 7 bases to trimming and J lost 7 bases, with 13 bases between them. CDR1 is SQVTM, CDR2 ANQGSEA, per germline. This CDR3 contains 12 residues. CDR3: CSAREAGEKLFF. CDR3 nucleotide sequence: TGCAGCGCCAGGGAGGCGGGTGAAAAACTGTTTTTT.

The gene calls are TRBV18 and TRBJ2-1; D is unresolved. This CDR3 contains 15 residues. Germline V gives CDR1 KGHSH, CDR2 LQKENI. V was cut by 3 bases and J by 1 base, with 10 bases left in between. CDR3 region: CASSPGTASYNEQFF. DNA for the CDR3: TGTGCCAGCTCACCTGGAACTGCTTCCTACAATGAGCAGTTCTTC.

This clone was counted only a few times. This sequence joins TRBV11-2 and TRBJ1-2; no reliable D call. The CDR3 is 15 residues long. From germline, CDR1 is SGHAT and CDR2 FQNNGV. V dropped 6 bases and J dropped 5 bases, with 19 bases sitting between them. The CDR3 is CASSQDVSTLYGYTF. In DNA, the CDR3 is TGTGCCAGCAGTCAAGACGTATCGACCCTTTATGGCTACACCTTC. The full variable domain, rest sourced from reference TRBV11-2 and TRBJ1-2, is EAGVAQSPRYKIIEKRQSVAFWCNPISGHATLYWYQQILGQGPKLLIQFQNNGVVDDSQLPKDRFSAERLKGVDSTLKIQPAKLEDSAVYLCASSQDVSTLYGYTFGSGTRLTVV.

The chain joins TRBV5-5 to TRBJ2-5; D might be TRBD1 (5 bases). The CDR3 is made up of 15 amino acids. Germline V gene sequence: CDR1 SGHKS, CDR2 YYEKEE (reference sequence). V lost 1 base and J 5 bases, leaving 15 bases between the germline ends. The CDR3 DNA reads as TGTGCCAGCAGCTTGACCAGGGCCCTGGGGGAGACCCAGTACTTC. This gives the protein CASSLTRALGETQYF.

The chain uses TRBV28 and TRBJ1-2; 7 bases are a match to TRBD1. The CDR3 has 12 residues. The V gene end was trimmed by 10 bases and the J gene end by 9 bases; junction bases not matched to a gene: 11. Germline CDR1 reads MDHEN; CDR2 reads SYDVKM. The CDR3: CAITGQARRYTF. CDR3 bases: TGTGCCATAACCGGACAGGCCCGGCGCTACACCTTC.

The chain recombines TRBV7-8 with TRBJ1-1; D might be TRBD1 (5 bases). Per germline, CDR1 SGHVS and CDR2 FQNEAQ. CDR3 size: 16 residues. The V end lost 5 bases, the J end lost 0 bases, and 16 bases lay between the germline ends. CDR3 sequence reads: CASSPLRTDMNTEAFF. In nucleotides, the CDR3 is TGTGCCAGCAGCCCCCTCCGGACGGACATGAACACTGAAGCTTTCTTT.